What follows describes a single TCR beta chain. The data were produced by immunoSEQ multiplex PCR, yet TCRdb's version contains in-frame clones alone and is incomplete. The repertoire has about 83,000 clones, around 94% of them found once; the top ten carry about 0.26%. These data originate in a study of technical replicates of blood from several donors. CDR1 is KGHSH and CDR2 is LQKENI in the germline V gene. The CDR3 covers 15 residues. J was trimmed by 6 bases and V by 6 bases; bases with no gene match: 10. The sequence derives from a human donor in good health. V and J are TRBV18 and TRBJ1-2, with 10 bases that match TRBD1. Material: T cells isolated from PBMCs. CDR3: CASSQKGQGSDGYTF. CDR3 bases: TGTGCCAGCTCTCAAAAGGGACAGGGGAGCGATGGCTACACCTTC.